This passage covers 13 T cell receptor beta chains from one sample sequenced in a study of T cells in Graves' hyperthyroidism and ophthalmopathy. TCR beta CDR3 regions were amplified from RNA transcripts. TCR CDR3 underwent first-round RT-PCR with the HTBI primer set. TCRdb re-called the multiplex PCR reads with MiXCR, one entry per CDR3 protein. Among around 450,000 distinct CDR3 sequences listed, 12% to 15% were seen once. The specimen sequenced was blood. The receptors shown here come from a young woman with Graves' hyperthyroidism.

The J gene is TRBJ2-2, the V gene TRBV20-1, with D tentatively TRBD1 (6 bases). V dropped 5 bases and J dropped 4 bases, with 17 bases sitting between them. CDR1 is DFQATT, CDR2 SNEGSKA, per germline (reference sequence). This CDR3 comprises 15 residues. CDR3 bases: TGCAGTGCTGGCACACAGGGTCCAGGCACCGGGGAGCTGTTTTTT. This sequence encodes CSAGTQGPGTGELFF.

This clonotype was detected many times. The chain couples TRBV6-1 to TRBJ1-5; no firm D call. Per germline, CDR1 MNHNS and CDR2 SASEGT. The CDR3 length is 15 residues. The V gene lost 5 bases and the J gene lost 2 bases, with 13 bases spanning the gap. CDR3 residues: CASSRSSTGNQPQHF. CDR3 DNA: TGTGCCAGCAGTCGATCTTCCACCGGCAATCAGCCCCAGCATTTT.

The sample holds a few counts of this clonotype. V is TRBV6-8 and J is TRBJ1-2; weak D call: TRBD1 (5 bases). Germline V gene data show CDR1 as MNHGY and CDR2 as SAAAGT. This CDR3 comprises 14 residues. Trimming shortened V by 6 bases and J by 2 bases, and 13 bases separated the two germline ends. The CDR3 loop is CASSYRQGNYGYTF. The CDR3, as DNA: TGTGCCAGCAGCTACCGTCAGGGAAACTATGGCTACACCTTC.

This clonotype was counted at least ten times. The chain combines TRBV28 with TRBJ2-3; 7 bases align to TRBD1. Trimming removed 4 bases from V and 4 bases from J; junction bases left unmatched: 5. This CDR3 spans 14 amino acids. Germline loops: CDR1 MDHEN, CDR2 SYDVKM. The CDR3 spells CASSSMDRPDTQYF. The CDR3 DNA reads TGTGCCAGCAGTTCCATGGACAGGCCAGATACGCAGTATTTT.

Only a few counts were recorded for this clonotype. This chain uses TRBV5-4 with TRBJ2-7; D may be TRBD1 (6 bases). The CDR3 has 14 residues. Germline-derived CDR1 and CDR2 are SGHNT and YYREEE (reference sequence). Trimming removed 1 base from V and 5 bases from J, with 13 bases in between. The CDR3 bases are TGTGCCAGCAGCTTGCTGCCAACAGGGAACGAGCAGTACTTC. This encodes CASSLLPTGNEQYF.

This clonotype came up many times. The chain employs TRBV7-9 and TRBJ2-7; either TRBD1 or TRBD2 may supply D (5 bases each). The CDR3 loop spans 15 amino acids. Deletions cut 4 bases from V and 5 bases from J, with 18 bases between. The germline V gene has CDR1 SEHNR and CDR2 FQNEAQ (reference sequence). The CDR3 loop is CASSSQRDGANEQYF. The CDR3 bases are TGTGCCAGCAGCTCCCAGAGGGACGGAGCCAACGAGCAGTACTTC.

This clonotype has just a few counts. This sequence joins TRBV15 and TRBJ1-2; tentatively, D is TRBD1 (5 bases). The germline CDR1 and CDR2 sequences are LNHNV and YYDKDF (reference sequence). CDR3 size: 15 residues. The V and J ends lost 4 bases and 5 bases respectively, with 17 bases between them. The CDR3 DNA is TGTGCCACCAGCAATGGCAGAAGGGGAGGTTATGGCTACACCTTC. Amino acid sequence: CATSNGRRGGYGYTF.

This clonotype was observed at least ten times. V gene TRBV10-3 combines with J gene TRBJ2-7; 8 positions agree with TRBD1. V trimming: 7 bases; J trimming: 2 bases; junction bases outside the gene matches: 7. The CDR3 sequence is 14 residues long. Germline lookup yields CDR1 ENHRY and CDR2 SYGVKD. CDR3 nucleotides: TGTGCCATCAAGGCTAGGGACAGGACCTACGAGCAGTACTTC. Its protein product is CAIKARDRTYEQYF.

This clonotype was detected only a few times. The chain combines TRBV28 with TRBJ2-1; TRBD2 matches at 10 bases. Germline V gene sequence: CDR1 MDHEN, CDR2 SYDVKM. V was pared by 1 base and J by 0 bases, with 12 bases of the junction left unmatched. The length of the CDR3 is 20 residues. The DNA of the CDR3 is TGTGCCAGCAGTTTATTGCTAGCGGGAGTCCTTCGGAGCTCCTACAATGAGCAGTTCTTC. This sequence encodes CASSLLLAGVLRSSYNEQFF.

The CDR3 here is CASSLAGEGEQYF. In DNA, the CDR3 is TGTGCCAGCAGTTTGGCAGGGGAAGGCGAGCAGTACTTC. The V gene is TRBV28, the J gene TRBJ2-7; D might be TRBD1 (6 bases). Germline V gene data show CDR1 as MDHEN and CDR2 as SYDVKM. Trimming removed 3 bases from V and 6 bases from J, with 12 bases in between. The CDR3 has 13 amino acids.

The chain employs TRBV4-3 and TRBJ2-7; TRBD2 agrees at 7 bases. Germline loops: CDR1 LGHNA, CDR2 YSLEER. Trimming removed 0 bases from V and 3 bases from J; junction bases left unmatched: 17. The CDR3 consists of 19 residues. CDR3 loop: CASSQEFRGVVEGLYEQYF. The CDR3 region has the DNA TGCGCCAGCAGCCAAGAATTCCGGGGGGTGGTGGAGGGACTCTACGAGCAGTACTTC.

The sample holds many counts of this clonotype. CDR3 nucleotide sequence: TGTGCCAGCAGGAGACTAGCGGGAAGCAAAGAGACCCAGTACTTC. It is translated as CASRRLAGSKETQYF. The chain has TRBV2 and TRBJ2-5, with 11 positions matching TRBD2. V dropped 6 bases and J dropped 3; count of bases not matched to a gene: 6. The CDR3 consists of 15 residues. Germline loops: CDR1 SNHLY, CDR2 FYNNEI.

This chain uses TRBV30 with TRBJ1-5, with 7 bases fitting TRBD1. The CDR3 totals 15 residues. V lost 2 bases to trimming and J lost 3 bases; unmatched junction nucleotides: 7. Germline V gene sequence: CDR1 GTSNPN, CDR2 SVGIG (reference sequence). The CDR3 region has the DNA TGTGCCTGGAGTCGGAAGGACAGGCTCAATCAGCCCCAGCATTTT. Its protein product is CAWSRKDRLNQPQHF.